This TCR beta chain was sequenced during a study of cytomegalovirus exposure and HLA in healthy donors. Sequencing was performed with immunoSEQ multiplex PCR; in TCRdb, only in-frame clones are kept and a portion is missing. The sample gives about 130,000 clones, around 89% of which show up once; roughly 6.5% is in the top ten. Germline values: CDR1 SGHTA, CDR2 FQGTGA. CDR3 length: 14 amino acids. Trimming took 5 bases from V and 7 from J; bases not matched to a gene: 7. The sequence derives from a woman aged 25-40 years in good health and CMV-seropositive. V usage is TRBV7-3 and J usage is TRBJ2-2, with 7 positions matching TRBD1. Material: PBMCs. Here the CDR3 reads CASSATGRVGELFF. The CDR3 DNA is TGTGCCAGCAGCGCGACAGGGCGGGTCGGGGAGCTGTTTTTT.